A selection of T cell receptor beta chains follows, all from one sample in a study of CD8 T cells in ankylosing spondylitis. TCRdb re-derived calls from the 5' RACE reads in MiXCR, one entry per CDR3 protein. Of roughly 120,000 distinct CDR3 sequences listed, roughly 13% are singletons. Sequencing used blood, either unsorted or a sorted T cell fraction (not recorded which). These receptors were obtained from a female donor with ankylosing spondylitis or in good health (not recorded which). Both conserved end residues are part of each CDR3. A D gene is named only where the DNA matches it firmly. Rows give clone size only sometimes, using once, few, many, or a class for an expanded clone.

cdr3_length	d_call	j_call	clone_size	v_call	cdr3_nt	cdr3_aa
12	TRBD2	TRBJ2-1	many	TRBV6-5	TGTGCCAGCAAAGGACTAGGCGGTGAGCAGTTCTTC	CASKGLGGEQFF
15	TRBD2	TRBJ2-1	many	TRBV28	TGTGCCAGCAGTTTAATAGCGGGGAGCAACAATGAGCAGTTCTTC	CASSLIAGSNNEQFF
14	TRBD2	TRBJ2-7	many	TRBV28	TGTGCCAGCACGGGCGGGGGGTTCCCCTACGAGCAGTACTTC	CASTGGGFPYEQYF
17	-	TRBJ2-6	few	TRBV7-9	TGTGCCAGCAGCTTATCTCTCCCGGGCTCTGGGGCCAACGTCCTGACTTTC	CASSLSLPGSGANVLTF
16	-	TRBJ1-5	few	TRBV28	TGTGCCAGCCGCTCGGGGGGGCAGGGCTGGGATCAGCCCCAGCATTTT	CASRSGGQGWDQPQHF
13	TRBD2	TRBJ2-5	few	TRBV20-1	TGCAGTGCTAGACTAGCGGGAGAAGAGACCCAGTACTTC	CSARLAGEETQYF
16	TRBD1	TRBJ2-7	few	TRBV7-9	TGTGCCAGCAGTTACCCCGGGACAGGTAGCTCCTACGAGCAGTACTTC	CASSYPGTGSSYEQYF
15	TRBD2	TRBJ2-1	-	TRBV4-1	TGCGCCAGCAGCCAAGCTAGCGGGAGGGACGATGAGCAGTTCTTC	CASSQASGRDDEQFF
17	TRBD2	TRBJ2-1	-	TRBV20-1	TGCAGTGCTAGTGCTGCCTCACTAGCGGGAGACTCCTATGAGCAGTTCTTC	CSASAASLAGDSYEQFF
15	TRBD2	TRBJ2-7	many	TRBV4-1	TGCGCCAGCAGCCCGGGACTAGTGAGCTCCTACGAGCAGTACTTC	CASSPGLVSSYEQYF
15	TRBD1	TRBJ1-1	-	TRBV28	TGTGCCAGCAGACCCGGGACAGGGGGCCGGACTGAAGCTTTCTTT	CASRPGTGGRTEAFF
12	TRBD1	TRBJ2-7	many	TRBV29-1	TGCAGCGTAGGGACAGGTCTAAGCGAGCAGTACTTC	CSVGTGLSEQYF
12	TRBD2	TRBJ2-7	few	TRBV7-2	TGTGCCAGCAGCGGGACTAGTCGTGAGCAGTACTTC	CASSGTSREQYF
15	-	TRBJ2-5	-	TRBV7-2	TGTGCCAGCAGCTCGGGACTCAGGGAGAGGGAGACCCAGTACTTC	CASSSGLRERETQYF
13	TRBD1	TRBJ2-5	many	TRBV12-3/TRBV12-4	TGTGCCAGCAGTCAGGGGGAGCAAGAGACCCAGTACTTC	CASSQGEQETQYF
15	-	TRBJ1-2	many	TRBV5-1	TGCGCCAGCAGCTCCGACTGGACAGCTTACTATGGCTACACCTTC	CASSSDWTAYYGYTF
15	TRBD1	TRBJ2-5	-	TRBV5-5	TGTGCCAGCAGCTTAATCGGGACAGTCCAAGAGACCCAGTACTTC	CASSLIGTVQETQYF
14	-	TRBJ2-2	few	TRBV7-2	TGTGCCAGCAGCTTAGCACGTGGAACCGGGGAGCTGTTTTTT	CASSLARGTGELFF
16	TRBD2	TRBJ2-3	-	TRBV5-1	TGCGCCAGCAGCTCCTCTGGGCGGGGAGGGGAAGATACGCAGTATTTT	CASSSSGRGGEDTQYF
16	TRBD2	TRBJ2-3	many	TRBV5-1	TGCGCCAGCAGCTGGAATAGCGGGAGTAGCTCAGATACGCAGTATTTT	CASSWNSGSSSDTQYF
13	-	TRBJ2-1	many	TRBV7-6	TGTGCCAGCAGCCCGGCGAAAGATCCGGAGCAGTTCTTC	CASSPAKDPEQFF
13	TRBD1	TRBJ2-5	-	TRBV5-1	TGCGCCAGCAGCTATGACAGGGACGAGACCCAGTACTTC	CASSYDRDETQYF
16	-	TRBJ1-2	few	TRBV5-6	TGTGCCAGCAGCACCCATGACACTCGTGCTAACTATGGCTACACCTTC	CASSTHDTRANYGYTF
16	-	TRBJ2-1	few	TRBV5-1	TGCGCCAGCAGCCCCGAGACGGCTAGCTCCTACAATGAGCAGTTCTTC	CASSPETASSYNEQFF
14	-	TRBJ2-3	few	TRBV20-1	TGCAGTGCTAGAGTTGGGGGAACGGCAGATACGCAGTATTTT	CSARVGGTADTQYF
16	-	TRBJ1-5	few	TRBV27	TGTGCCAGCAGCCAAGTCTCGCCTCAGGGTATTCAGCCCCAGCATTTT	CASSQVSPQGIQPQHF
14	TRBD1	TRBJ1-1	many	TRBV29-1	TGCAGCGTTGAAGATCAGCAGGGGGGCACTGAAGCTTTCTTT	CSVEDQQGGTEAFF
11	-	TRBJ2-5	many	TRBV20-1	TGCAGTGCTCCAGATCAAGAGACCCAGTACTTC	CSAPDQETQYF
13	-	TRBJ2-7	many	TRBV7-9	TGTGCCAGCAGCCCCCCTGGGGTCTACGAGCAGTACTTC	CASSPPGVYEQYF
15	-	TRBJ1-2	many	TRBV12-3/TRBV12-4	TGTGCCAGCCGTTCGGCGGGAGGGGGTATATTTGGCTACACCTTC	CASRSAGGGIFGYTF
15	-	TRBJ2-5	-	TRBV15	TGTGCCACCAGCAGAGATCAGGGGGGGGGAGAGACCCAGTACTTC	CATSRDQGGGETQYF
18	-	TRBJ2-4	-	TRBV9	TGTGCCAGCAGCGTAGACCCCAATGGGGGTCTAGCCAAAAACATTCAGTACTTC	CASSVDPNGGLAKNIQYF
13	-	TRBJ2-7	many	TRBV20-1	TGCAGTGCTACGGGCGTCATTCCCTACGAGCAGTACTTC	CSATGVIPYEQYF
14	-	TRBJ2-1	few	TRBV12-3/TRBV12-4	TGTGCCAGCAGTTTTAGACTAGATGGCAATGAGCAGTTCTTC	CASSFRLDGNEQFF
16	TRBD1	TRBJ1-6	-	TRBV7-2	TGTGCCAGCAGCTTTACCGGGACAGGGGATAATTCACCCCTCCACTTT	CASSFTGTGDNSPLHF
12	-	TRBJ2-7	few	TRBV2	TGTGCCAGCGTCCCCAACGGGTACGAGCAGTACTTC	CASVPNGYEQYF
16	-	TRBJ2-3	many	TRBV5-6	TGTGCCAGCAGCTTGACCGGGCGGACAATTACAGATACGCAGTATTTT	CASSLTGRTITDTQYF
16	-	TRBJ1-2	few	TRBV7-9	TGTGCCAGCAGTTCCGAGGGTCTATCTCGGGGAGGTGGCTACACCTTC	CASSSEGLSRGGGYTF
13	-	TRBJ1-1	many	TRBV6-2/TRBV6-3	TGTGCCAGCAGTCGCACGAGGGTGGATGAAGCTTTCTTT	CASSRTRVDEAFF
16	TRBD2	TRBJ2-7	-	TRBV4-1	TGCGCCAGCAGTGAGGTAGCGGGGGGCCTTGCCTACGAGCAGTACTTC	CASSEVAGGLAYEQYF